A selection of T cell receptor beta chains follows, all from one sample in a study of blood T cell repertoires in COVID-19. TCRdb's table, derived via immunoSEQ multiplex PCR, lists solely in-frame clones and lacks some. There are about 110,000 clones in the sample; about 75% occur only once, and roughly 6% lies in the top ten. Material for sequencing was peripheral blood. The receptors were gathered from an elderly man with acute or convalescent COVID-19. Each CDR3 is given with its conserved first and last residue. The D gene is left open where the match is weak. Size is omitted from some rows. Given values are once, few, many or a class for expanded clones.

clone_size	v_call	j_call	d_call	cdr3_nt	cdr3_aa
NA	TRBV7-3	TRBJ2-2	TRBD2	TGTGCCAGCAGCCTGGGACTAGCTGTCACCGGGGAGCTGTTTTTT	CASSLGLAVTGELFF
few	TRBV9	TRBJ1-3	TRBD1	TGTGCCAGCGGGGGTGGGACAGGGTTCGGAAACACCATATATTTT	CASGGGTGFGNTIYF
NA	TRBV19	TRBJ2-7	NA	TGTGCCAGTAGTGCAGTACAGGGTCTTACGTACGAGCAGTACTTC	CASSAVQGLTYEQYF
few	TRBV4-2	TRBJ2-5	NA	TGTGCCAGCAGCCAAGTAGGAGGGAGGGGGCAAGAGACCCAGTACTTC	CASSQVGGRGQETQYF
few	TRBV7-2	TRBJ2-5	NA	TGTGCCAGCAGCTTAGCACAGGAAGAGACCCAGTACTTC	CASSLAQEETQYF
few	TRBV6-2/TRBV6-3	TRBJ1-1	TRBD1	TGTGCCAGCAGTTTCAGCGACAGGGGGCCTATGAACACTGAAGCTTTCTTT	CASSFSDRGPMNTEAFF
NA	TRBV12-3/TRBV12-4	TRBJ1-2	TRBD1	TGTGCCAGCAGCTCAGACAGGGGGCACGGCTACACCTTC	CASSSDRGHGYTF
NA	TRBV18	TRBJ1-1	NA	TGTGCCAGCTCACGTGAGGCAGGAGCGGTGACTGAAGCTTTCTTT	CASSREAGAVTEAFF
NA	TRBV28	TRBJ1-6	TRBD1	TGTGCCAGCAGTTTAAATCGGGACAGGCAACATTCTCCCCTCCACTTT	CASSLNRDRQHSPLHF
few	TRBV24-1	TRBJ1-2	TRBD1	TGTGCCACCAGTGATCCCTCCATTGGGGACAGGAGCTATGGCTACACCTTC	CATSDPSIGDRSYGYTF
NA	TRBV6-2/TRBV6-3	TRBJ2-7	NA	TGTGCCAGCAGTTATCCCCCCCGGGGGTACTACGAGCAGTACTTC	CASSYPPRGYYEQYF
NA	TRBV4-1	TRBJ2-6	TRBD2	TGCGCCAGCAGCCCCAGCGGGAGCTCTGGGGCCAACGTCCTGACTTTC	CASSPSGSSGANVLTF
NA	TRBV6-6	TRBJ1-1	NA	TGTGCCAGCAGTTACACTAATTTGAACACTGAAGCTTTCTTT	CASSYTNLNTEAFF
NA	TRBV13	TRBJ2-2	TRBD2	TGTGCCAGCAGCCCGATCCGACTAGCGGGAGATCGGGGAGAGAACACCGGGGAGCTGTTTTTT	CASSPIRLAGDRGENTGELFF
NA	TRBV30	TRBJ2-5	TRBD2	TGTGCCTGGAGTGGCAGCGGGAGGGCGGAGACCCAGTACTTC	CAWSGSGRAETQYF
NA	TRBV10-2	TRBJ1-1	NA	TGCGCCAGCAGTATACAGGGTGCGAACACTGAAGCTTTCTTT	CASSIQGANTEAFF
NA	TRBV5-4	TRBJ2-2	TRBD2	TGTGCCAGCAGCTTGGTTGGGACTACGGGCACCGGGGAGCTGTTTTTT	CASSLVGTTGTGELFF
NA	TRBV27	TRBJ2-7	TRBD1	TGTGCCAGCAGTTTATCGGGACAGGGACTCTACGAGCAGTACTTC	CASSLSGQGLYEQYF
NA	TRBV29-1	TRBJ2-1	TRBD2	TGCAGCGCTAGCGGGGCTGGCAATGAGCAGTTCTTC	CSASGAGNEQFF
NA	TRBV6-1	TRBJ1-2	NA	TGTGCCAGCAGTGACAGATTTTATGGCTACACCTTC	CASSDRFYGYTF
NA	TRBV4-1	TRBJ1-5	NA	TGCGCCAGCAGCCCATACAGGGATTATAGCAATCAGCCCCAGCATTTT	CASSPYRDYSNQPQHF
NA	TRBV7-8	TRBJ2-7	TRBD1	TGTGCCAGCAGCCTGGGGGCCGGGACAGGGGGCTACGAGCAGTACTTC	CASSLGAGTGGYEQYF
few	TRBV6-2/TRBV6-3	TRBJ2-5	NA	TGTGCCAGCAGTTCCCTAGCTCGTGGGCGTGAGACCCAGTACTTC	CASSSLARGRETQYF
NA	TRBV11-2	TRBJ2-3	TRBD2	TGTGCCAGCAGCTTATTAGCGGGAGTAATCAGTACAGATACGCAGTATTTT	CASSLLAGVISTDTQYF
few	TRBV30	TRBJ1-6	NA	TGTGCCTGGTCGACAGATTCACCCCTCCACTTT	CAWSTDSPLHF
NA	TRBV6-5	TRBJ2-7	NA	TGTGCCAGCAGTTTGAGGACAACTTCCTACGAGCAGTACTTC	CASSLRTTSYEQYF
once	TRBV7-9	TRBJ1-2	NA	TGTGCCAGCAGCTTATTTCAGCCAGGGGACTATGGCTACACCTTC	CASSLFQPGDYGYTF
few	TRBV27	TRBJ2-1	TRBD2	TGTGCCAGCAGTTTGTATCTTGTCGGGGGGAGGGCCGATGAGCAGTTCTTC	CASSLYLVGGRADEQFF
NA	TRBV10-3	TRBJ2-2	NA	TGTGCCATTCAACTAGGTAAATCGAACACCGGGGAGCTGTTTTTT	CAIQLGKSNTGELFF
NA	TRBV5-5	TRBJ2-7	NA	TGTGCCAGCAGCTCGCAGACAGGTCAGTCCTACGAGCAGTACTTC	CASSSQTGQSYEQYF
NA	TRBV25-1	TRBJ2-3	TRBD1	TGTGCCAGCAGCTCGTCAACAGGGGGCGCAGATACGCAGTATTTT	CASSSSTGGADTQYF
NA	TRBV19	TRBJ1-2	NA	TGTGCCAGTACCAATAAGGGGTATGGCTACACCTTC	CASTNKGYGYTF
NA	TRBV20-1	TRBJ2-1	NA	TGCAGTGCTAGCCGGGAGATTGGGTTCTTC	CSASREIGFF
NA	TRBV3-1/TRBV3-2	TRBJ2-1	NA	TGTGCCAGCAGCCCGGGTCTCCTCGGAGGACATGAGCAGTTCTTC	CASSPGLLGGHEQFF
NA	TRBV9	TRBJ2-1	TRBD1	TGTGCCAGCAGCCCTAAGGGGGCGAGCGGAAAAGCCTCCTACAATGAGCAGTTCTTC	CASSPKGASGKASYNEQFF
NA	TRBV7-9	TRBJ2-5	TRBD1	TGTGCCAGCAGCCAGGGGGGACAGGGGGTGACCCAGTACTTC	CASSQGGQGVTQYF
NA	TRBV5-1	TRBJ1-4	NA	TGCGCCAGCAGCTTAGAGGCCTCGACCGGTGAAAAACTGTTTTTT	CASSLEASTGEKLFF
NA	TRBV18	TRBJ2-7	NA	TGTGCCAGCTCACGGACAGACTCCTACGAGCAGTACTTC	CASSRTDSYEQYF
NA	TRBV7-2	TRBJ2-1	NA	TGTGCCAGCAGCAGAGAACGGAGGGCCGGGGCCTACAATGAGCAGTTCTTC	CASSRERRAGAYNEQFF
once	TRBV11-3	TRBJ2-3	NA	TGTGCCAGCAGCGTAGGAGGATATACGCAGTATTTT	CASSVGGYTQYF
NA	TRBV27	TRBJ2-6	NA	TGTGCCAGCAGGGAGGGGGCCTGGGCCAACGTCCTGACTTTC	CASREGAWANVLTF
NA	TRBV7-2	TRBJ2-5	TRBD2	TGTGCCAGCAGCCCTAGGAGGTTAGCGGGGCAAGAGACCCAGTACTTC	CASSPRRLAGQETQYF
NA	TRBV5-5	TRBJ2-5	NA	TGTGCCAGCAGCCCAGGACTGGGCCAAGAGACCCAGTACTTC	CASSPGLGQETQYF
NA	TRBV28	TRBJ2-3	NA	TGTGCCAGCAGCCAGTGGGGAGCTGGCACAGATACGCAGTATTTT	CASSQWGAGTDTQYF
NA	TRBV7-8	TRBJ2-1	NA	TGTGCCAGCAGCTTCGACACATCCTACAATGAGCAGTTCTTC	CASSFDTSYNEQFF
medium-sized	TRBV29-1	TRBJ2-2	NA	TGCAGCGTTACCTCGAAGAAAGAGGCCGGGGAGCTGTTTTTT	CSVTSKKEAGELFF
few	TRBV7-9	TRBJ2-3	NA	TGTGCCAGCAGCCTGAGTATCGGCACAGATACGCAGTATTTT	CASSLSIGTDTQYF
NA	TRBV13	TRBJ2-1	TRBD1	TGTGCCAGCAGCCTGGGGACAGGGTTCGGGGATGAGCAGTTCTTC	CASSLGTGFGDEQFF